A selection of T cell receptor beta chains follows, all from one sample in a study of T-cell memory formation after mild COVID-19. TCRdb passed the 5' RACE reads through MiXCR, listing each CDR3 protein once. The table lists 550,000 to 650,000 distinct CDR3 sequences, around 16% of them singletons. The material sequenced was PBMCs or a T cell subset sorted from them (not recorded which). These receptors originate from an adult woman who had mild COVID-19 (a few samples of this study predate the infection). Cell type and time point are not known. CDR3s include the opening cysteine and the closing phenylalanine or tryptophan. A D gene is named only where the DNA matches it firmly. For some rows the clone size is stated as once, few or many, or as a class when expanded; others skip it.

length	V	J	D	size	CDR3	DNA
13	TRBV6-2/TRBV6-3	TRBJ2-7	.	many	CASSYKENYEQYF	TGTGCCAGCAGTTATAAGGAAAACTACGAGCAGTACTTC
16	TRBV4-3	TRBJ2-1	TRBD2	.	CASSQEAGPPFNEQFF	TGCGCCAGCAGCCAAGAAGCGGGGCCTCCCTTCAATGAGCAGTTCTTC
16	TRBV3-1	TRBJ2-1	TRBD2	.	CASSRMIRRGDNEQFF	TGTGCCAGCAGCCGAATGATTCGGCGGGGGGACAATGAGCAGTTCTTC
15	TRBV12-3/TRBV12-4	TRBJ1-6	.	few	CASSAFEGKRSPLHF	TGTGCCAGCAGCGCTTTTGAGGGAAAACGCTCACCCCTCCACTTT
13	TRBV4-2	TRBJ1-3	.	.	CASHDSSGNTIYF	TGTGCCAGTCATGACAGCTCTGGAAACACCATATATTTT
15	TRBV7-9	TRBJ2-7	.	.	CASSLVQGKSYEQYF	TGTGCCAGCAGCTTAGTCCAGGGAAAATCCTACGAGCAGTACTTC
16	TRBV7-9	TRBJ2-7	TRBD2	many	CASSPRGLAGAYEQYF	TGTGCCAGCAGCCCGAGGGGACTAGCGGGAGCCTACGAGCAGTACTTC
15	TRBV9	TRBJ2-2	.	.	CASSVVGLLPGELFF	TGTGCCAGCAGCGTAGTTGGCCTCCTTCCCGGGGAGCTGTTTTTT
13	TRBV29-1	TRBJ2-7	.	few	CSVRAGATYEQYF	TGCAGCGTTCGAGCAGGGGCAACCTACGAGCAGTACTTC
14	TRBV20-1	TRBJ2-7	.	many	CSALPPGNWYEQYF	TGCAGTGCTCTCCCCCCCGGGAATTGGTACGAGCAGTACTTC
17	TRBV7-3	TRBJ2-1	TRBD1	.	CASSLNRRDRDYNEQFF	TGTGCCAGCAGCTTAAATAGGCGGGACAGGGACTACAATGAGCAGTTCTTC
11	TRBV11-2	TRBJ2-7	.	.	CASTFAGEQYF	TGTGCCAGCACCTTCGCAGGAGAGCAGTACTTC
15	TRBV11-2	TRBJ1-1	TRBD1	.	CASSLRTGENTEAFF	TGTGCCAGCAGCTTAAGGACAGGGGAGAACACTGAAGCTTTCTTT
11	TRBV7-8	TRBJ1-4	.	.	CASSLGKKLFF	TGTGCCAGCAGCTTAGGGAAAAAACTGTTTTTT
13	TRBV27	TRBJ2-3	TRBD2	.	CASSFGGGDTQYF	TGTGCCAGCAGTTTCGGGGGGGGAGATACGCAGTATTTT
15	TRBV12-3/TRBV12-4	TRBJ1-2	.	large	CASSSDRKPSYGYTF	TGTGCCAGCAGCTCCGACAGGAAACCCTCCTATGGCTACACCTTC
14	TRBV5-6	TRBJ2-1	.	few	CASSLVAGLNEQFF	TGTGCCAGCAGCTTGGTGGCAGGTCTCAATGAGCAGTTCTTC
17	TRBV20-1	TRBJ2-3	TRBD2	.	CSAPSVGGGARVDTQYF	TGCAGTGCCCCTTCCGTTGGCGGGGGGGCTCGGGTGGATACGCAGTATTTT
16	TRBV3-1	TRBJ2-1	.	few	CASSQVDRTPYNEQFF	TGTGCCAGCAGCCAGGTAGACAGGACCCCTTACAATGAGCAGTTCTTC
14	TRBV3-1	TRBJ2-7	.	.	CASSQKRATYEQYF	TGTGCCAGCAGCCAAAAACGAGCCACCTACGAGCAGTACTTC
16	TRBV7-6	TRBJ1-2	TRBD1	.	CASSLAPGQGRDGYTF	TGTGCCAGCAGCTTAGCCCCGGGACAGGGTAGGGATGGCTACACCTTC
14	TRBV12-3/TRBV12-4	TRBJ2-1	TRBD2	few	CASSVAGGFNEQFF	TGTGCCAGCAGTGTAGCGGGGGGCTTCAATGAGCAGTTCTTC
17	TRBV7-9	TRBJ1-1	TRBD1	many	CASSQGQGATPNTEAFF	TGTGCCAGCAGCCAAGGACAGGGGGCTACCCCGAACACTGAAGCTTTCTTT
16	TRBV6-2/TRBV6-3	TRBJ2-1	TRBD1	few	CASSFLRDRGVDEQFF	TGTGCCAGCAGTTTTCTCCGGGACAGGGGTGTCGATGAGCAGTTCTTC
12	TRBV12-3/TRBV12-4	TRBJ2-5	.	.	CASSPGMETQYF	TGTGCCAGCAGTCCAGGGATGGAGACCCAGTACTTC
13	TRBV2	TRBJ2-5	.	once	CASSVRQGKTQYF	TGTGCCAGCAGTGTTCGGCAGGGGAAGACCCAGTACTTC
18	TRBV5-1	TRBJ2-1	TRBD2	.	CASSPTSGGGSSYNEQFF	TGCGCCAGCAGCCCGACTAGCGGGGGAGGTAGCTCCTACAATGAGCAGTTCTTC
13	TRBV7-9	TRBJ2-5	.	many	CASSLLAQETQYF	TGTGCCAGCAGCTTACTAGCGCAAGAGACCCAGTACTTC
14	TRBV9	TRBJ2-7	TRBD1	few	CASSKGQGAREQYF	TGTGCCAGCAGCAAGGGACAGGGGGCCCGCGAGCAGTACTTC
14	TRBV6-5	TRBJ2-7	.	few	CASAHEGTNHEQYF	TGTGCCAGCGCTCACGAAGGCACCAACCACGAGCAGTACTTC
15	TRBV6-1	TRBJ1-5	.	few	CASSVQDNSNQPQHF	TGTGCCAGCAGTGTCCAGGATAATAGCAATCAGCCCCAGCATTTT
14	TRBV11-3	TRBJ2-7	.	.	CASSLRDGFYEQYF	TGTGCCAGCAGCCTCCGGGACGGATTCTACGAGCAGTACTTC
13	TRBV12-3/TRBV12-4	TRBJ1-5	.	few	CASSSRVDQPQHF	TGTGCCAGCAGCTCCAGGGTTGATCAGCCCCAGCATTTT
12	TRBV20-1	TRBJ1-2	.	few	CSAAEDDRGYTF	TGCAGTGCCGCCGAGGACGATCGGGGCTACACCTTC
15	TRBV19	TRBJ2-3	.	.	CASSGDKTGTDTQYF	TGTGCCAGTAGTGGAGATAAAACAGGCACAGATACGCAGTATTTT
14	TRBV29-1	TRBJ2-7	TRBD2	.	CSVVSGLASREQYF	TGCAGCGTTGTTTCGGGACTAGCAAGCAGGGAGCAGTACTTC
14	TRBV20-1	TRBJ1-2	TRBD1	few	CSARQTGTGHGYTF	TGCAGTGCTAGACAAACCGGGACAGGGCATGGCTACACCTTC
16	TRBV29-1	TRBJ2-3	TRBD2	few	CSVVKGSSGSTDTQYF	TGCAGCGTCGTCAAGGGGAGTAGCGGGAGCACAGATACGCAGTATTTT
15	TRBV6-5	TRBJ1-1	TRBD1	few	CASSQDRGQVVGAFF	TGTGCCAGCAGTCAGGACAGGGGACAGGTTGTAGGAGCTTTCTTT
16	TRBV7-9	TRBJ1-2	.	few	CASSPSGGSANYGYTF	TGTGCCAGCAGCCCCTCCGGGGGGTCCGCTAACTATGGCTACACCTTC
14	TRBV7-3	TRBJ2-3	TRBD1	few	CASSLSGGQDTQYF	TGTGCCAGCAGCTTATCAGGGGGCCAAGATACGCAGTATTTT
16	TRBV12-3/TRBV12-4	TRBJ2-3	TRBD2	.	CASSLTSGRDTDTQYF	TGTGCCAGCAGTCTGACTAGCGGGAGGGACACAGATACGCAGTATTTT